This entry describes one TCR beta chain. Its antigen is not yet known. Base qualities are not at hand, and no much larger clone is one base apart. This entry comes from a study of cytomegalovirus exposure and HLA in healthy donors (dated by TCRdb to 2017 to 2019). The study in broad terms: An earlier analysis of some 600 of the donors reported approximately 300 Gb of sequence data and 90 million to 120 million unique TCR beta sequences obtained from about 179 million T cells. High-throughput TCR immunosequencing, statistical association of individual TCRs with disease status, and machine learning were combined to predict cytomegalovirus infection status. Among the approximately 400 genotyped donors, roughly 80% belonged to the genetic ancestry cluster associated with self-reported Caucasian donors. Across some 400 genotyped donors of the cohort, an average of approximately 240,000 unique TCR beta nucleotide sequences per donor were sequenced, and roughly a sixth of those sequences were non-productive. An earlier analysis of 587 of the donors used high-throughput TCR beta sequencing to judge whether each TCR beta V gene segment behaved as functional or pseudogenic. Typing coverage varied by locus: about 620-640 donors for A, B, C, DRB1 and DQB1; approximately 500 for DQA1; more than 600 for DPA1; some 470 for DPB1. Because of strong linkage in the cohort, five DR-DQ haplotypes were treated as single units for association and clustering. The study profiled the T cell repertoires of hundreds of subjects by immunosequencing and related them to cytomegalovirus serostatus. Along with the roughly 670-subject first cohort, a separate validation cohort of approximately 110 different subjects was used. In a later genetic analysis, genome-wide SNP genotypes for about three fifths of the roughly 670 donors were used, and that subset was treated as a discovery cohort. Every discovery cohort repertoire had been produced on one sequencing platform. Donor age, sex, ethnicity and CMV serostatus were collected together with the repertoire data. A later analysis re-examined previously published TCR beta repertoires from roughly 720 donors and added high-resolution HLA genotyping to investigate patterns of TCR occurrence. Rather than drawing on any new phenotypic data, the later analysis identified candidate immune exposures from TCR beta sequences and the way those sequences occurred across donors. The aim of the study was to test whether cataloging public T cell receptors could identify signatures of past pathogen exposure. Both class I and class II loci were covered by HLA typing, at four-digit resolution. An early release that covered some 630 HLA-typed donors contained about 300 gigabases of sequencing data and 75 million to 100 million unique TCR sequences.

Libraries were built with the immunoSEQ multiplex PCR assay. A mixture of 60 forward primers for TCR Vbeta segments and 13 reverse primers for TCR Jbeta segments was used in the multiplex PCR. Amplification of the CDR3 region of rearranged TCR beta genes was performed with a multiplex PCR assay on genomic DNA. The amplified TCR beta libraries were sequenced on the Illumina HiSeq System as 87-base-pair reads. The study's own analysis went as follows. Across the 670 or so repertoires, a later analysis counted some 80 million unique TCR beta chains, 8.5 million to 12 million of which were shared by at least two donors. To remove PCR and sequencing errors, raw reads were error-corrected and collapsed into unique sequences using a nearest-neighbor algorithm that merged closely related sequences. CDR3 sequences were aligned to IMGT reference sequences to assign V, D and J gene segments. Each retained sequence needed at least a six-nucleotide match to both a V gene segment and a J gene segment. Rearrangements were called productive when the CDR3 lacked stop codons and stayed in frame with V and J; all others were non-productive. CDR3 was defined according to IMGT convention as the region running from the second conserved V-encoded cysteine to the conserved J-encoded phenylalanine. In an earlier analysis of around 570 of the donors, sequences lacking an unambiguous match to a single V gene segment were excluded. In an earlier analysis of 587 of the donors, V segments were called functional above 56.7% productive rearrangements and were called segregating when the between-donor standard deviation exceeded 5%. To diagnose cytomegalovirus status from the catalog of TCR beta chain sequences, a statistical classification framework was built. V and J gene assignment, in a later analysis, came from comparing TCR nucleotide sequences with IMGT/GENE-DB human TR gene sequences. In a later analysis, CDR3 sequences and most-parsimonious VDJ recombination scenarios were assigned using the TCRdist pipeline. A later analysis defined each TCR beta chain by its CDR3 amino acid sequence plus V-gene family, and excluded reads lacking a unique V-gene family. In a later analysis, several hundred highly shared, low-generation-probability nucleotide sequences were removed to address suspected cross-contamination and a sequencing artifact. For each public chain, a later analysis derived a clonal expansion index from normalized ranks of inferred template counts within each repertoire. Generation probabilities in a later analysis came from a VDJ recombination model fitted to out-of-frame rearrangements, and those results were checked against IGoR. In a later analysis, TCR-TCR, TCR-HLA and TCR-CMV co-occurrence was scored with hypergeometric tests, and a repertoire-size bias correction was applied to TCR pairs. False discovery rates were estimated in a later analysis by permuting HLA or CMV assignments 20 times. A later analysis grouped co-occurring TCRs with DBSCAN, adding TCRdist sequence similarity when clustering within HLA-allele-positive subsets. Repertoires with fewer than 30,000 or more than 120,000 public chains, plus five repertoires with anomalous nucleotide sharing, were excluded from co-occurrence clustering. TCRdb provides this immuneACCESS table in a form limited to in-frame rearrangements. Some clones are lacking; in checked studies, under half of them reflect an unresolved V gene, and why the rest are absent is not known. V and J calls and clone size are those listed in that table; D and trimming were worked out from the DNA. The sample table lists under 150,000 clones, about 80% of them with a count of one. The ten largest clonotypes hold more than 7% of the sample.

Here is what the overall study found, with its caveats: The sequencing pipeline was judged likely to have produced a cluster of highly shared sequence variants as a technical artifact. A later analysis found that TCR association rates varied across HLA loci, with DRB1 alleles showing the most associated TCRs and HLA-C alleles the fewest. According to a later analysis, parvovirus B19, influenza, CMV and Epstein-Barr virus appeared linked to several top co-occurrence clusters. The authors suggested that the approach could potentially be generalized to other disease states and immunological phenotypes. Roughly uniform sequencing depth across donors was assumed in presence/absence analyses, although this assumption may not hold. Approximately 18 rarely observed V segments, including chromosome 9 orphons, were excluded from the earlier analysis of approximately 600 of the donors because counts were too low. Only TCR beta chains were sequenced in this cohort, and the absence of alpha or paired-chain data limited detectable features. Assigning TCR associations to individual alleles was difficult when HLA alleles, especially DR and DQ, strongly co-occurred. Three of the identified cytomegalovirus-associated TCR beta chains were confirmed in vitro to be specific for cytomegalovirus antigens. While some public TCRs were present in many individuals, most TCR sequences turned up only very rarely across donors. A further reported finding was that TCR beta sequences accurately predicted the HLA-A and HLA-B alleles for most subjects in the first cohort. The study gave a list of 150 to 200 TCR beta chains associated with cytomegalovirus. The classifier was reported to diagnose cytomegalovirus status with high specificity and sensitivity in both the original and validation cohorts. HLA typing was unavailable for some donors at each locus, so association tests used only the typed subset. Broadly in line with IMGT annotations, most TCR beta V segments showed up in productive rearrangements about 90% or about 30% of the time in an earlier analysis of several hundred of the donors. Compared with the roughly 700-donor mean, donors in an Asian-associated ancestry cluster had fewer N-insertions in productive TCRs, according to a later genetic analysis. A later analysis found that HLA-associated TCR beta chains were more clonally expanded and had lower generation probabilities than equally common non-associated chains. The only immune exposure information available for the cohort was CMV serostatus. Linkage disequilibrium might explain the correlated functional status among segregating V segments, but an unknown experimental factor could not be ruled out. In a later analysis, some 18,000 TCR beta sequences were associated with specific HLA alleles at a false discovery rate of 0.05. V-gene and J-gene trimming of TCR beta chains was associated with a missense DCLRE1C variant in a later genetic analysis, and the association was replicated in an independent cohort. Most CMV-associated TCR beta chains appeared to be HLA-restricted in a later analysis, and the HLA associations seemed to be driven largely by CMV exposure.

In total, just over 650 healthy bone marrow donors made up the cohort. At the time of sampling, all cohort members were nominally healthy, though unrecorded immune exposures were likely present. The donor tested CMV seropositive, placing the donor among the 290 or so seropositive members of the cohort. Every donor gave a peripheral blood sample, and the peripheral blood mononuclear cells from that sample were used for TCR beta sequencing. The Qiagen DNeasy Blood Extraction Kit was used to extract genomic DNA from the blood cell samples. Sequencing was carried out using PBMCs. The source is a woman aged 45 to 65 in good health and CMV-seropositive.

The nucleotide sequence reads TGTGCCAGCAGTGAAGGGAATGGGGAGGGACATGGCTACACCTTC. Translated, this is CASSEGNGEGHGYTF. The chain is made from TRBV25-1 and TRBJ1-2; the D segment could be TRBD1, given 5 matching bases. The V and J ends are trimmed by 2 bases and 6 bases, leaving 16 bases between them. The germline V gene specifies MGHDK as CDR1 and SYGVNS as CDR2. Including the terminal cysteine and phenylalanine, the CDR3 comprises 15 residues. Here the CDR3 DNA is all that survives: 45 bases in frame from base 1.